This note documents a single T cell receptor (beta chain) sequence. Its antigen is unknown. This sample is part of a study of tissue T cells after allogeneic stem cell transplantation. Points from the study as a whole: Alloreactivity or antigen specificity of tissue TCRs was not determined; some clones might be host cells. Shared clones across patients were few; motif clustering revealed tissue-specific shared signatures.

V was trimmed by 5 bases and J by 1 base, leaving 14 bases between them. Germline V gives CDR1 SEHNR, CDR2 FQNEAQ (reference sequence). The CDR3 has 15 residues. Clones were sequenced by immunoSEQ multiplex PCR, and TCRdb holds only the in-frame ones, with some missing. This table has about 43,000 clones, approximately 92% appearing once. This sequence was found in a woman aged 35-75 years who later had graft-versus-host disease after an allogeneic stem cell transplant. Here the sequenced sample was blood, taken before transplantation. The rearrangement links TRBV7-9 to TRBJ1-1; D not resolved. CDR3 amino acids: CASSPYGRRNTEAFF. The CDR3 DNA sequence: TGTGCCAGCAGCCCTTACGGGCGAAGGAACACTGAAGCTTTCTTT.